Following are 21 T cell receptor beta chains from one sample sequenced in a study of a mutant IDH1 vaccine in newly diagnosed glioma. The assay was immunoSEQ multiplex PCR, and TCRdb's table has in-frame clones only and misses some. Altogether 60,000 to 75,000 clones are present, around 83% being singletons, with the ten largest covering 4% to 5.5%. Time point reported: baseline, week 1 (first vaccination visit). The treatment denotes: pre-vaccination baseline after standard-of-care therapy. Sequencing used peripheral blood mononuclear cells (PBMCs), obtained from a glioma patient treated with radiotherapy, temozolomide or both. Receptors originate from a woman aged 18 to 35 with glioma. Some clones in this sample may be carry-over from other donors' samples.

The chain joins TRBV5-4 to TRBJ1-2; D is perhaps TRBD1 (6 bases). CDR3 length: 16 amino acids. CDR1 and CDR2 from the germline V gene are SGHNT and YYREEE (reference sequence). Trimming left V 4 bases short and J 8 bases short, with 24 bases between. In DNA form, the CDR3 reads TGTGCCAGCAGCAGGGGGGGACCCGCGGGGGTAGCGGGCTACACCTTC. Translated, it gives CASSRGGPAGVAGYTF.

Comment on this clone: Compared with germline, one end of the junction differs, possibly owing to a read error. V is TRBV5-4 and J is TRBJ1-2; D is possibly TRBD1 (6 bases). The CDR3 is 13 amino acids. Looked up from germline, CDR1 is SGHNT and CDR2 is YYREEE (reference sequence). The CDR3 reads CASTLAGHRWNTF. In nucleotides, the CDR3 is TGTGCCAGCACCTTGGCGGGACACCGGTGGAACACCTTC.

The V call is TRBV5-1, the J call TRBJ2-7; TRBD1 agrees at 8 bases. Looked up from germline, CDR1 is SGHRS and CDR2 is YFSETQ. V lost 4 bases and J lost 5; bases outside the gene matches: 11. This CDR3 has 15 amino acids. CDR3 residues: CASSEGSRGRDEQYF. Written as DNA, the CDR3 is TGCGCCAGCAGCGAGGGATCCAGGGGGCGCGACGAGCAGTACTTC.

The chain combines TRBV4-1 with TRBJ1-1; maybe TRBD1 (6 bases). Germline V CDR1 and CDR2: MGHRA, YSYEKL. V gave up 2 bases and J gave up 5 bases, with 6 bases separating them. The CDR3 is 12 residues long. The CDR3 loop is CASSQRGTEAFF. CDR3 sequence (DNA): TGCGCCAGCAGCCAAAGGGGGACTGAAGCTTTCTTT.

The chain has TRBV15 and TRBJ1-5; 7 bases map to TRBD1. Trimming removed 5 bases from V and 2 bases from J; junction bases left unmatched: 12. Per the germline V gene, CDR1 is LNHNV and CDR2 is YYDKDF (reference sequence). There are 17 residues in the CDR3. The chain's CDR3 is CATSPYVAGTGNQPQHF. The DNA of the CDR3 is TGTGCCACCAGCCCTTATGTTGCCGGGACAGGCAATCAGCCCCAGCATTTT.

This clone was recorded a few times. The V call is TRBV5-6, the J call TRBJ2-4, with TRBD1 matching 9 bases. The CDR3 sequence is 17 residues long. In germline, CDR1 is SGHDT, CDR2 YYEEEE. The junction had 4 bases not matched to a gene; V was cut back by 0 bases and J by 0 bases. CDR3 nucleotide sequence: TGTGCCAGCAGCTTGGAGGGACAGGGACTAGCCAAAAACATTCAGTACTTC. Amino acid sequence: CASSLEGQGLAKNIQYF.

This clone has more than one count but fewer than ten. The chain couples TRBV7-6 to TRBJ2-1; 12 nucleotides align to TRBD2. There are 15 residues in the CDR3. V lost 4 bases to trimming and J lost 15 bases; unmatched junction nucleotides: 13. The germline CDR1 and CDR2 sequences are SGHVS and FNYEAQ. DNA of the CDR3: TGTGCCAGCAGCTCTCTAGCGGGAGGGGACCCTGTTCCGTTCTTC. Residues: CASSSLAGGDPVPFF.

The chain uses TRBV29-1 and TRBJ1-2, with 8 bases lining up with TRBD1. Looked up from germline, CDR1 is SQVTM and CDR2 is ANQGSEA. This CDR3 is built from 12 residues. The V gene end was trimmed by 2 bases and the J gene end by 6 bases; junction bases not matched to a gene: 2. CDR3 residues: CSVETGGNGYTF. CDR3 sequence (DNA): TGCAGCGTTGAAACAGGGGGTAATGGCTACACCTTC.

The CDR3 DNA sequence: TGTGCCAGCATAAGGACAGGGGGCTCTGAAGCTTTCTTT. Translation gives CASIRTGGSEAFF. This chain connects TRBV25-1 to TRBJ1-1, with TRBD1 matching over 11 bases. Germline CDR1 is MGHDK and CDR2 is SYGVNS. The V gene end was trimmed by 7 bases and the J gene end by 6 bases; junction bases not matched to a gene: 4. The CDR3 sequence is 13 residues long.

DNA of the CDR3: TGCAGCGTTGAAGACCGGGACAGCTCCTACGAGCAGTACTTC. Translated, it gives CSVEDRDSSYEQYF. The chain joins TRBV29-1 to TRBJ2-7; 7 nucleotides line up with TRBD1. This CDR3 has 14 residues. V lost 0 bases to trimming and J lost 0 bases; unmatched junction nucleotides: 2. Germline-derived CDR1 and CDR2 are SQVTM and ANQGSEA.

This clone has a handful of counts. The rearrangement joins TRBV20-1 to TRBJ1-4; D gene uncertain. Germline V gives CDR1 DFQATT, CDR2 SNEGSKA (reference sequence). Between the trimmed V and J ends, which lost 4 bases and 5 bases, there was a span of 5 bases. The CDR3 has 11 amino acids. CDR3 bases: TGCAGTGCTAACGAGAATGAAAAACTGTTTTTT. Encoded protein: CSANENEKLFF.

This chain joins TRBV11-1 and TRBJ1-1; TRBD1 matches at 12 bases. The V gene's germline CDR1 is SGHAT and CDR2 FQDESV (reference sequence). With V trimmed by 5 bases and J by 11 bases, 9 bases remained unmatched. The CDR3 runs 14 residues. The DNA for the CDR3 is TGTGCCAGCAGCCCTCCGGGACAGGGGGCTAGGGCTTTCTTT. Protein product: CASSPPGQGARAFF.

V usage is TRBV4-1 and J usage is TRBJ2-7; no definite D call. Trimming shortened V by 0 bases and J by 0 bases, and 6 bases separated the two germline ends. Germline V gene lookup returns CDR1 MGHRA and CDR2 YSYEKL. The CDR3 extends over 14 amino acids. CDR3 sequence (DNA): TGCGCCAGCAGCCAAGACTGGAACTCCTACGAGCAGTACTTC. Encoded protein: CASSQDWNSYEQYF.

The chain joins TRBV4-2 to TRBJ1-5, with D perhaps matching TRBD1 (6 bases). Germline V lookup: CDR1 LGHNA, CDR2 YNFKEQ. The CDR3 runs to 15 residues. V gave up 4 bases and J gave up 0 bases, with 10 bases separating them. CDR3 loop: CASSPQGYSNQPQHF. In DNA, the CDR3 is TGTGCCAGCAGCCCTCAGGGGTATAGCAATCAGCCCCAGCATTTT.

The chain joins TRBV9 to TRBJ1-2, with a weak D call TRBD1 (5 bases). V gave up 4 bases and J gave up 3 bases, with 16 bases separating them. The germline CDR1 and CDR2 sequences are SGDLS and YYNGEE. The CDR3 sequence is 15 residues long. The CDR3 DNA sequence: TGTGCCAGCAGCTCCCCCCGGGGCTTCGACTATGGCTACACCTTC. It specifies CASSSPRGFDYGYTF. Complete variable domain (other parts from reference TRBV9 and TRBJ1-2): DSGVTQTPKHLITATGQRVTLRCSPRSGDLSVYWYQQSLDQGLQFLIQYYNGEERAKGNILERFSAQQFPDLHSELNLSSLELGDSALYFCASSSPRGFDYGYTFGSGTRLTVV.

The gene calls are TRBV5-1 and TRBJ2-2; no definite D call. V lost 1 base and J 2 bases, leaving 0 bases between the germline ends. Germline values: CDR1 SGHRS, CDR2 YFSETQ. This CDR3 spans 12 amino acids. CDR3 loop: CASSLNTGELFF. CDR3 in DNA: TGCGCCAGCAGCTTGAACACCGGGGAGCTGTTTTTT.

The J gene is TRBJ1-4, the V gene TRBV2, with D unclear. The germline CDR1 and CDR2 sequences are SNHLY and FYNNEI. The CDR3 consists of 14 residues. V shed 2 bases and J shed 5 bases, with 9 bases lying between them. CDR3 residues: CASSERQYNEKLFF. As DNA, the CDR3 is TGTGCCAGCAGTGAAAGGCAGTACAATGAAAAACTGTTTTTT.

The V call is TRBV29-1, the J call TRBJ2-2, with 10 bases matching TRBD1. The germline V gene has CDR1 SQVTM and CDR2 ANQGSEA. This CDR3 is built from 14 residues. After removal of 6 bases from V and 1 base from J, the junction contained 2 bases not matched to a gene. CDR3 bases: TGCAGCGTCCGGGACAGGGGGAACACCGGGGAGCTGTTTTTT. Protein product: CSVRDRGNTGELFF.

The CDR3 spells CASSSGTGTREKLFF. CDR3 nucleotides: TGCGCCAGCAGCTCGGGGACAGGGACGAGGGAAAAACTGTTTTTT. The chain combines TRBV5-1 with TRBJ1-4; 9 bases align to TRBD1. The CDR3 is 15 amino acids. J gave up 8 bases and V 3 bases, and 8 bases lay outside the gene matches. CDR1 is SGHRS, CDR2 YFSETQ, per germline. The full variable domain, in which reference TRBV5-1 and TRBJ1-4 provide the parts outside the CDR3, is KAGVTQTPRYLIKTRGQQVTLSCSPISGHRSVSWYQQTPGQGLQFLFEYFSETQRNKGNFPGRFSGRQFSNSRSEMNVSTLELGDSALYLCASSSGTGTREKLFFGSGTQLSVL.

The chain has TRBV7-9 and TRBJ2-1; 10 nucleotides line up with TRBD2. Germline loops: CDR1 SEHNR, CDR2 FQNEAQ (reference sequence). V lost 6 bases to trimming and J lost 7 bases; unmatched junction nucleotides: 15. The CDR3 has 17 amino acids. The CDR3 bases are TGTGCCAGCAGTTCCTCCCAACTAGCGGGAATTGGGAATGAGCAGTTCTTC. It specifies CASSSSQLAGIGNEQFF.

The rearrangement uses TRBV2 and TRBJ1-5; D is undetermined. CDR3 size: 14 residues. Trimming removed 3 bases at V and 2 bases at J, with 8 bases between. Germline assignment: CDR1 SNHLY and CDR2 FYNNEI. CDR3 nucleotides: TGTGCCAGCAGTGAGTCCAGCCGCAATCAGCCCCAGCATTTT. Its protein product is CASSESSRNQPQHF.